The next 10 T cell receptor beta chains were all read from a single sample in a study of cytomegalovirus exposure and HLA in healthy donors. PCR amplification relied on 60 Vbeta primers (plus 13 Jbeta primers). The data were produced by immunoSEQ multiplex PCR, yet TCRdb's version contains in-frame clones alone and is incomplete. This sample has around 80,000 clones, with around 60% found just once. The material sequenced was PBMCs. These receptors all stem from a male donor in good health and CMV-seropositive.

The rearrangement joins TRBV5-1 to TRBJ1-2, with 10 positions matching TRBD1. The length of the CDR3 is 16 residues. Germline CDR1 reads SGHRS; CDR2 reads YFSETQ. V dropped 0 bases and J dropped 7; count of bases not matched to a gene: 9. CDR3 in amino acids: CASSLGQGAQTSGYTF. The CDR3 DNA sequence: TGCGCCAGCAGCTTGGGACAGGGGGCCCAGACGAGTGGCTACACCTTC.

The rearrangement joins TRBV5-6 to TRBJ2-5, with a weak D call TRBD1 (6 bases). CDR3 length: 14 residues. With 2 bases removed from V and 1 base from J, the gap between germline ends came to 9 bases. In germline, CDR1 is SGHDT, CDR2 YYEEEE. CDR3 DNA sequence: TGTGCCAGCAGCTTAGGGACAAGCCAAGAGACCCAGTACTTC. Its translation is CASSLGTSQETQYF.

The genes are TRBV30 and TRBJ2-7; D is possibly TRBD2 (7 bases). Trimming shortened V by 0 bases and J by 3 bases, and 21 bases separated the two germline ends. The germline CDR1 and CDR2 sequences are GTSNPN and SVGIG (reference sequence). CDR3 length: 17 residues. The DNA of the CDR3 is TGTGCCTGGAGTGTAAGGGGGGAGGGGAGAAAAGGCTACGAGCAGTACTTC. This sequence encodes CAWSVRGEGRKGYEQYF.

J is TRBJ2-5 and V is TRBV28; TRBD2 might be the D (6 bases). V gave up 5 bases and J gave up 1 base, with 11 bases separating them. Germline CDR1 and CDR2: MDHEN and SYDVKM. The CDR3 contains 14 residues. The DNA of the CDR3 is TGTGCCAGCAGTCCGGGGACTTCCCAAGAGACCCAGTACTTC. Protein: CASSPGTSQETQYF. Full variable domain (missing parts from reference TRBV28 and TRBJ2-5): DVKVTQSSRYLVKRTGEKVFLECVQDMDHENMFWYRQDPGLGLRLIYFSYDVKMKEKGDIPEGYSVSREKKERFSLILESASTNQTSMYLCASSPGTSQETQYFGPGTRLLVL.

The rearrangement uses TRBV6-1 and TRBJ2-7; 9 bases map to TRBD1. The V and J ends lost 6 bases and 7 bases, in that order; junction bases with no gene match: 13. In germline, CDR1 is MNHNS, CDR2 SASEGT. This CDR3 spans 15 amino acids. CDR3 sequence (DNA): TGTGCCAGCAGGTCGGGACAGGGTAACAAAAGGGAGCAGTACTTC. Protein: CASRSGQGNKREQYF.

CDR3 coding DNA: TGTGCCAGTAATGGACTAGCGGGAGGATCGCCCTATGAGCAGTTCTTC. Translation: CASNGLAGGSPYEQFF. This chain connects TRBV19 to TRBJ2-1, with 14 bases aligning to TRBD2. The junction had 10 bases not matched to a gene; V was cut back by 7 bases and J by 8 bases. Per germline, CDR1 LNHDA and CDR2 SQIVND (reference sequence). The CDR3 length is 16 residues.

This clone has just a few counts. V is TRBV30 and J is TRBJ2-6; 7 bases map to TRBD2. V shed 2 bases, J shed 1 base, and the junction held 11 bases outside the gene matches. Germline CDR1 reads GTSNPN; CDR2 reads SVGIG (reference sequence). CDR3 size: 18 residues. CDR3 residues: CAWSRREDPFSGANVLTF. The CDR3 region has the DNA TGTGCCTGGAGTAGACGGGAGGACCCGTTTTCTGGGGCCAACGTCCTGACTTTC.

The chain couples TRBV2 to TRBJ2-7; 8 nucleotides agree with TRBD2. CDR1 SNHLY and CDR2 FYNNEI come from the germline V gene. CDR3 length equals 14 residues. V was clipped by 6 bases and J by 3 bases; unmatched bases: 7. CDR3 residues: CASRAPGGIYEQYF. CDR3 DNA: TGTGCCAGCAGGGCCCCGGGGGGGATCTACGAGCAGTACTTC.

This clone was seen more than once but under ten times. Written as DNA, the CDR3 is TGTGCCAGCAGCTTAGCGTTGGCTAGCGGGAGCTACAATGAGCAGTTCTTC. Its translation is CASSLALASGSYNEQFF. The chain has TRBV11-1 and TRBJ2-1, with 10 bases lining up with TRBD2. After removal of 0 bases from V and 3 bases from J, the junction contained 5 bases not matched to a gene. Germline assignment: CDR1 SGHAT and CDR2 FQDESV (reference sequence). This CDR3 region has 17 residues.

About this clone itself: At one end, the junction sequence differs from germline, possibly due to a read error. Other DNA sequences in the same sample also yield this CDR3. The J gene is TRBJ2-3, the V gene TRBV6-5; perhaps TRBD2 as D (5 bases). Germline loops: CDR1 MNHEY, CDR2 SVGAGI. The CDR3 totals 14 residues. CDR3 protein: CASALRTRPDTQYF. The CDR3 DNA reads as TGTGCCAGCGCCCTACGGACTCGTCCAGATACACAGTATTTT.